This T cell receptor (beta chain) was captured in a study of T-cell reconstitution after alpha-beta-depleted transplantation in children. The V and J ends lost 3 bases and 4 bases, in that order; junction bases with no gene match: 4. The V gene's germline CDR1 is KGHSH and CDR2 LQKENI. The CDR3 totals 14 residues. This clonotype came up many times. Its antigen is not known. Construction of the TCRbeta library involved unique molecular identifiers. Via MiXCR, TCRdb re-called the PCR reads, giving one row per CDR3 protein. The sample carries some 300,000 distinct CDR3 sequences, over 9.5% recorded once. Regarding the study as a whole: For some patients, TCRbeta diversity was high at day 60 because of recipient T cells and thymic progenitors that survived. The authors attributed T-cell counts and diversity one year after transplant mostly to newly produced T cells. Reports say that about two months after transplant, the alpha-beta T cells came out of several hundred graft clones that had expanded.

The TCR comes from a boy under three years old with acute myeloid leukemia, due to receive a stem cell transplant. The chain employs TRBV18 and TRBJ1-2; 8 nucleotides line up with TRBD1. Sample: PBMCs, taken before TCRalphabeta/CD19-depleted stem cell transplant. CDR3 coding DNA: TGTGCCAGCTCACCGCAGGGGGCTGCCTATGGCTACACCTTC. It translates to CASSPQGAAYGYTF. The complete variable domain, with remaining parts taken from reference TRBV18 and TRBJ1-2, reads NAGVMQNPRHLVRRRGQEARLRCSPMKGHSHVYWYRQLPEEGLKFMVYLQKENIIDESGMPKERFSAEFPKEGPSILRIQQVVRGDSAAYFCASSPQGAAYGYTFGSGTRLTVV.